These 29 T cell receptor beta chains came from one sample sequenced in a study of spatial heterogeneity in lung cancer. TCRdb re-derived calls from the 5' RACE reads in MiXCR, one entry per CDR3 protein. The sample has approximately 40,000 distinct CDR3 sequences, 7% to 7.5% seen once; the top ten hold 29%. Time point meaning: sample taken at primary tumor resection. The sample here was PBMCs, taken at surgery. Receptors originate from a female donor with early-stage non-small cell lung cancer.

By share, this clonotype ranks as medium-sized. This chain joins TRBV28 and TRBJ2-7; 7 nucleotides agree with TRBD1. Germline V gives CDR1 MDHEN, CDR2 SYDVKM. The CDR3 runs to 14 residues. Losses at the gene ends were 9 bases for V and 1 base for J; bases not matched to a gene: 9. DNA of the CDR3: TGTGCCAGTCGGGACAGCGGCAAGTCCTACGAGCAGTACTTC. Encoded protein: CASRDSGKSYEQYF. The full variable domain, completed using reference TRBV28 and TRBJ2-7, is DVKVTQSSRYLVKRTGEKVFLECVQDMDHENMFWYRQDPGLGLRLIYFSYDVKMKEKGDIPEGYSVSREKKERFSLILESASTNQTSMYLCASRDSGKSYEQYFGPGTRLTVT.

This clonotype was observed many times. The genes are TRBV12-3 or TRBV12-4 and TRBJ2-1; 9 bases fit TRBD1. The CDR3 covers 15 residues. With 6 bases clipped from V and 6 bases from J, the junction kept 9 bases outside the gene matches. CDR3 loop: CASRSRDRAINEQFF. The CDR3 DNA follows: TGTGCCAGCAGGTCCCGGGACAGGGCAATCAATGAGCAGTTCTTC.

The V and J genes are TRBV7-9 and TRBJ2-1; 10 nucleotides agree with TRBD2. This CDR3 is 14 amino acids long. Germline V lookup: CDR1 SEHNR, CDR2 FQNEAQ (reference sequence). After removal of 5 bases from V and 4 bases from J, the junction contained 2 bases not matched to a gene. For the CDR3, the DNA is TGTGCCAGCAGCCCGACTAGCGGGTACAATGAGCAGTTCTTC. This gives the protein CASSPTSGYNEQFF.

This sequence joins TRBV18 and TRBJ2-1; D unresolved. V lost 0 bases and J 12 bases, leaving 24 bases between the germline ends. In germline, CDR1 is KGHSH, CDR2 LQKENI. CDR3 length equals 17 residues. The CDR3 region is CASSPPRRVDRLMGQFF. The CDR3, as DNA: TGTGCCAGCTCACCACCGAGGAGAGTCGACCGTCTGATGGGGCAGTTCTTC.

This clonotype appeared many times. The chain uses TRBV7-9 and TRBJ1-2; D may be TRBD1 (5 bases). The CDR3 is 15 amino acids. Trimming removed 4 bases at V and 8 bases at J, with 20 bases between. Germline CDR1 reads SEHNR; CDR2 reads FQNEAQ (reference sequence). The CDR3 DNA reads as TGTGCCAGCAGCTCCTCCTCCGGGCGGGGCGAAGGCTACACCTTC. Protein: CASSSSSGRGEGYTF.

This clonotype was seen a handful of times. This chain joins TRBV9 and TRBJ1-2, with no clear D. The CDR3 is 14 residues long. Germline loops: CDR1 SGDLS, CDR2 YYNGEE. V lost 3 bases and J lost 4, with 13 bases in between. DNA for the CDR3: TGTGCCAGCAGCGGAATGACAACTTCCTATGGCTACACCTTC. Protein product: CASSGMTTSYGYTF.

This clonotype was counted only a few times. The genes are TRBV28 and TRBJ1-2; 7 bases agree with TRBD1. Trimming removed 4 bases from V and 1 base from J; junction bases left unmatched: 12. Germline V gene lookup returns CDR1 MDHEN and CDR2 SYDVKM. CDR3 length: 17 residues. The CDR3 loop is CASSSDSGQSVNYGYTF. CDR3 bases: TGTGCCAGCAGTTCGGATTCGGGACAGAGTGTTAACTATGGCTACACCTTC.

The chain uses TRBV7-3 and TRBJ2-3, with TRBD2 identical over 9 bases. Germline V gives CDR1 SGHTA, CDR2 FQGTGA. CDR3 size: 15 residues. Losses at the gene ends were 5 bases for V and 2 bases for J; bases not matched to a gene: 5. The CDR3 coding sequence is TGTGCCAGCAGCCAAATAGCGGGGGACACAGATACGCAGTATTTT. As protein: CASSQIAGDTDTQYF.

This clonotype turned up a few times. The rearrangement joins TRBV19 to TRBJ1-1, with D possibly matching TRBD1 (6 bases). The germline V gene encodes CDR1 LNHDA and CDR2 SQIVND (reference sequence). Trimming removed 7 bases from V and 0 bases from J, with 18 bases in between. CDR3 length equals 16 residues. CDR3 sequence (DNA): TGTGCCAGTAAATCCCCGGGACACACCATGAACACTGAAGCTTTCTTT. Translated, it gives CASKSPGHTMNTEAFF.

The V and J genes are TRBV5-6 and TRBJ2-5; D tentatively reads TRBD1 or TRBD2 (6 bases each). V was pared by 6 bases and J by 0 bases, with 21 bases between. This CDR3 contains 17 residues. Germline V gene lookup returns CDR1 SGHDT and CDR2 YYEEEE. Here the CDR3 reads CASTQLIGGQNQETQYF. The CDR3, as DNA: TGTGCCAGCACCCAGCTTATCGGGGGACAAAACCAAGAGACCCAGTACTTC.

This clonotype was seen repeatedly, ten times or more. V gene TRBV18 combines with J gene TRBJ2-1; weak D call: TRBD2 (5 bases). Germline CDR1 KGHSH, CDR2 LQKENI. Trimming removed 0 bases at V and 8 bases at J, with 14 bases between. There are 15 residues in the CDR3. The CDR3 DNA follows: TGTGCCAGCTCACCACCAGGCCTAGCCTTCGATGAGCAGTTCTTC. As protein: CASSPPGLAFDEQFF.

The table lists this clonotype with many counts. CDR3 nucleotide sequence: TGTGCCAGCTCCTTCCAGGGTTGGGGCACTGAAGCTTTCTTT. Protein: CASSFQGWGTEAFF. The gene calls are TRBV18 and TRBJ1-1, with D tentatively TRBD1 (5 bases). The CDR3 sequence is 14 residues long. The V and J ends lost 6 bases and 4 bases respectively, with 15 bases between them. Germline values: CDR1 KGHSH, CDR2 LQKENI.

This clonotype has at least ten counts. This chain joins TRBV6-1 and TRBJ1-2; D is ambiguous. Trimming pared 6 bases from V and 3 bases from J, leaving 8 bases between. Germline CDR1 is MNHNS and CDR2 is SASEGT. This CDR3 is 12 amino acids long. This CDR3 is CASSDNYYGYTF. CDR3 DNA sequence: TGTGCCAGCAGCGACAACTACTATGGCTACACCTTC.

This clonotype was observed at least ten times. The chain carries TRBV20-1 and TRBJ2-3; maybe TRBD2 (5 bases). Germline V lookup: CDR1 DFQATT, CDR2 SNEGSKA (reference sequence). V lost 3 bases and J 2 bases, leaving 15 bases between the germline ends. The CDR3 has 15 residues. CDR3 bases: TGCAGTGCTAGTGGGAGCGAGAGGATCACAGATACGCAGTATTTT. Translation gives CSASGSERITDTQYF.

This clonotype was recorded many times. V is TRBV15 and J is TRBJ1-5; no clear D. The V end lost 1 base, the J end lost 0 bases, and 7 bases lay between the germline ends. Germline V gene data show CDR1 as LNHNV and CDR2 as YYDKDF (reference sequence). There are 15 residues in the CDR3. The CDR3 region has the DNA TGTGCCACCAGCAGAGGACGGTATAGCAATCAGCCCCAGCATTTT. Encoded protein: CATSRGRYSNQPQHF.

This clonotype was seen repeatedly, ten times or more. The CDR3 reads CASSASGLDTGELFF. CDR3 nucleotides: TGTGCCAGCAGCGCTAGCGGTCTAGACACCGGGGAGCTGTTTTTT. The V and J genes are TRBV6-2 or TRBV6-3 and TRBJ2-2, with 7 bases aligning to TRBD2. This CDR3 has 15 residues. Germline assignment: CDR1 MNHEY and CDR2 SVGEGT. V shed 6 bases, J shed 3 bases, and the junction held 7 bases outside the gene matches.

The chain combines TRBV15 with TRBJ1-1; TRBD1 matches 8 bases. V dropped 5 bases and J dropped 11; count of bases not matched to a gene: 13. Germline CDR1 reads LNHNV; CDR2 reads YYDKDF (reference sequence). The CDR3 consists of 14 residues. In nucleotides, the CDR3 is TGTGCCACCAGCGGACTAGCAGGGGGCAAGGCGGCTTTCTTT. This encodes CATSGLAGGKAAFF.

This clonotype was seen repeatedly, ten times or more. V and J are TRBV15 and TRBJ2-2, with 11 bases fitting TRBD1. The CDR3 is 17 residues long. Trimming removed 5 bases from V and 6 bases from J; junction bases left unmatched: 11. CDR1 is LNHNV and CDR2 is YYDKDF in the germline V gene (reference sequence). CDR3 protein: CATSGLRTGGQPGELFF. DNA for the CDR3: TGTGCCACCAGCGGACTCAGGACAGGGGGCCAACCCGGGGAGCTGTTTTTT.

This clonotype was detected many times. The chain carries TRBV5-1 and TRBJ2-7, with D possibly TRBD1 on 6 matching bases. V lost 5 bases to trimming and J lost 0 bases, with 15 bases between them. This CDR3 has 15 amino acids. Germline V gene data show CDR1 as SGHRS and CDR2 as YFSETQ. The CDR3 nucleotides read TGCGCCAGCAGTTTTGATTCACAGGGCTCCTACGAGCAGTACTTC. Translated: CASSFDSQGSYEQYF. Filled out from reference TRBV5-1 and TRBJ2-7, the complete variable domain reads KAGVTQTPRYLIKTRGQQVTLSCSPISGHRSVSWYQQTPGQGLQFLFEYFSETQRNKGNFPGRFSGRQFSNSRSEMNVSTLELGDSALYLCASSFDSQGSYEQYFGPGTRLTVT.

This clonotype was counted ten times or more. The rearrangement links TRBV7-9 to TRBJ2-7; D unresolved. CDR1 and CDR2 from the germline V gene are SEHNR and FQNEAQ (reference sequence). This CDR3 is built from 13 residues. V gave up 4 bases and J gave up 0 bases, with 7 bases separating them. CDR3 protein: CASSSTNSYEQYF. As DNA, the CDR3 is TGTGCCAGCAGCTCTACTAACTCCTACGAGCAGTACTTC.

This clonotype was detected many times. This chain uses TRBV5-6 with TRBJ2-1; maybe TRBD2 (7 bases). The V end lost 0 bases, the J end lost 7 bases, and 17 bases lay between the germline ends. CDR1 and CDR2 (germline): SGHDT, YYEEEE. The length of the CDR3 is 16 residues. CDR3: CASSLVGASGLNEQFF. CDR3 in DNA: TGTGCCAGCAGCTTGGTGGGGGCTAGCGGCTTAAATGAGCAGTTCTTC.

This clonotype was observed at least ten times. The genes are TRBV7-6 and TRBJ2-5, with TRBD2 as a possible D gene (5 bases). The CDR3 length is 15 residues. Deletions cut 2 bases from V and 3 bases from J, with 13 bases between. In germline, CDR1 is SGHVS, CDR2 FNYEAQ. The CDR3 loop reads CASSLLAAAKETQYF. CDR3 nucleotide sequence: TGTGCCAGCAGCTTACTAGCCGCCGCAAAAGAGACCCAGTACTTC.

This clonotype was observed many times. This CDR3 reads CASSGGDGTGPEQYF. The CDR3 DNA follows: TGTGCCAGCAGCGGGGGCGATGGGACAGGGCCGGAGCAGTACTTC. V is TRBV9 and J is TRBJ2-7; TRBD1 aligns across 9 bases. This CDR3 has 15 amino acids. Germline CDR1 SGDLS, CDR2 YYNGEE. After removal of 3 bases from V and 7 bases from J, the junction contained 11 bases not matched to a gene.

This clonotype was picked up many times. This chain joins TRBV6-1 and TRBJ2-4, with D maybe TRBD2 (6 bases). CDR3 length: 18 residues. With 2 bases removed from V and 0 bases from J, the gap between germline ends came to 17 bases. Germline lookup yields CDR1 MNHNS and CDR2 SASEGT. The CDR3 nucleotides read TGTGCCAGCAGTGAAAAAGGTTGGGGGACTCTAGCCAAAAACATTCAGTACTTC. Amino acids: CASSEKGWGTLAKNIQYF.

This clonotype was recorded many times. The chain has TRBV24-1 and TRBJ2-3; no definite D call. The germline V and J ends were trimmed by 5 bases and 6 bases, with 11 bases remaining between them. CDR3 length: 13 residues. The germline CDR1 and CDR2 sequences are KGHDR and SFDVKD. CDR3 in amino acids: CATSGRFADTQYF. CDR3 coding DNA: TGTGCCACCAGTGGACGGTTCGCCGATACGCAGTATTTT.

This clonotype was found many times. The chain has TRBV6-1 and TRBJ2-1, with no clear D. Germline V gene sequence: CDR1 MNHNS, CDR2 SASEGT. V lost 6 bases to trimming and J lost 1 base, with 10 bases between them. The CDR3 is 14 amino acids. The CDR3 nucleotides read TGTGCCAGCAGACCCGTAGGGTCCTACAATGAGCAGTTCTTC. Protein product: CASRPVGSYNEQFF.

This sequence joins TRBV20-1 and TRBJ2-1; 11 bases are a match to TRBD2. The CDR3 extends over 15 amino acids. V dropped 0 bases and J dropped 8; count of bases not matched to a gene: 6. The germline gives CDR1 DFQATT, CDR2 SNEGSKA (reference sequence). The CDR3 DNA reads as TGCAGTGCTAGAGATAGCGGGAGGGGAGCCCATGAGCAGTTCTTC. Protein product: CSARDSGRGAHEQFF.

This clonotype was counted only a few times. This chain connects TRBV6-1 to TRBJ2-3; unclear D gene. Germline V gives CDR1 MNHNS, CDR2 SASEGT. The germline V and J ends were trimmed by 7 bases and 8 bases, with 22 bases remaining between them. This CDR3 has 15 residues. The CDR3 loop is CASTVERVPTGTQYF. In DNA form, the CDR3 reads TGTGCCAGCACCGTGGAGCGAGTACCCACGGGTACGCAGTATTTT.

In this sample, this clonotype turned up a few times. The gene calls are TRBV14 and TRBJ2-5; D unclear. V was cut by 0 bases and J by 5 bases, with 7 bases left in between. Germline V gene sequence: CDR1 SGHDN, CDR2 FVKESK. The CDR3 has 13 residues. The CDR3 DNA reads TGTGCCAGCAGCCAAGATAATTACGAGACCCAGTACTTC. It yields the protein CASSQDNYETQYF.